These 32 T cell receptor beta chains were all obtained from the same sample, sequenced in a study of blood T cell repertoires in COVID-19. Data came from immunoSEQ multiplex PCR; TCRdb stores just in-frame clones and leaves some out. In the table there are some 520,000 clones, 89% of which are singletons. Specimen: peripheral blood. These receptors were taken from a young man with COVID-19, enrolled during active disease.

The CDR3 loop is CASSPDRDQTDTQYF. DNA of the CDR3: TGTGCCAGCAGCCCCGACAGGGACCAGACAGATACGCAGTATTTT. The chain joins TRBV7-3 to TRBJ2-3; 7 bases are a match to TRBD1. The CDR3 runs 15 residues. J was trimmed by 3 bases and V by 5 bases; bases with no gene match: 8. Germline CDR1 reads SGHTA; CDR2 reads FQGTGA.

The chain has TRBV11-3 and TRBJ1-5; D is perhaps TRBD1 (5 bases). Germline-derived CDR1 and CDR2 are SGHNT and YENEEA. The CDR3 length is 13 residues. With 5 bases removed from V and 4 bases from J, the gap between germline ends came to 9 bases. The CDR3 sequence: CASSTGGNQPQHF. The CDR3 DNA reads as TGTGCCAGCAGCACGGGGGGAAATCAGCCCCAGCATTTT.

In its sample, this clone was seen a few times. The rearrangement links TRBV21-1 to TRBJ2-7; the table's D gene call, TRBD1, was not cross checked with the DNA. TRBV21-1 is designated a pseudogene. The CDR3 length is 15 residues. CDR3 protein: CASSGGQDTSYEQYF. The CDR3 nucleotides are TGTGCCAGCAGCGGGGGACAGGACACCTCCTACGAGCAGTACTTC.

This clone was recorded once. CDR3 coding DNA: TGTGCCATCGGGCAGCAGGGAGGCCTGTTAAAAGAGACCCAGTACTTC. Translation: CAIGQQGGLLKETQYF. The rearrangement uses TRBV10-3 and TRBJ2-5, with D possibly matching TRBD2 (6 bases). The V gene lost 8 bases and the J gene lost 3 bases, with 22 bases spanning the gap. Per germline, CDR1 ENHRY and CDR2 SYGVKD. The CDR3 sequence is 16 residues long.

This CDR3 is CASSLLQSNQPQHF. CDR3 coding DNA: TGTGCCAGCAGTTTACTACAGAGTAATCAGCCCCAGCATTTT. The J gene is TRBJ1-5, the V gene TRBV27; D gene ambiguous. From germline, CDR1 is MNHEY and CDR2 SMNVEV (reference sequence). The V end was cut by 2 bases, the J end by 4 bases, with 9 bases between. This CDR3 region has 14 residues.

The chain recombines TRBV7-8 with TRBJ1-6; TRBD1 might be the D (6 bases). CDR1 and CDR2 (germline): SGHVS, FQNEAQ. Trimming removed 4 bases at V and 9 bases at J, with 22 bases between. This CDR3 is built from 17 residues. The CDR3 DNA reads TGTGCCAGCAGCTCCTTGGGAGGGGGACGGTCCCCTTCACCCCTCCACTTT. Amino acid sequence: CASSSLGGGRSPSPLHF.

This sequence joins TRBV20-1 and TRBJ2-7; the match to TRBD2 covers 10 bases. The CDR3 has 14 residues. J lost 4 bases, V lost 3 bases, and 6 bases had no gene match. Germline CDR1 is DFQATT and CDR2 is SNEGSKA (reference sequence). The CDR3 is CSASLAGVRYEQYF. CDR3 DNA: TGCAGTGCTAGTCTAGCGGGAGTCAGGTACGAGCAGTACTTC.

This clone has only a few counts. CDR3 DNA: TGTGCCAGCCGCCGGGACAGCCACACTGAAGCTTTCTTT. Protein product: CASRRDSHTEAFF. This chain links TRBV3-1 (or the pseudogene TRBV3-2) with TRBJ1-1, with 7 positions matching TRBD1. The CDR3 consists of 13 residues. J lost 3 bases, V lost 8 bases, and 6 bases had no gene match. Germline V CDR1 and CDR2: LGHDT, YNNKEL (reference sequence).

This clone was recorded only once. CDR3 sequence: CASSHGLPSYNEQFF. CDR3 in DNA: TGTGCCAGCAGTCATGGACTGCCATCCTACAATGAGCAGTTCTTC. The chain recombines TRBV5-4 with TRBJ2-1; D may be TRBD2 (5 bases). The CDR3 extends over 15 amino acids. Trimming cost V 5 bases and J 1 base, with 13 bases left between them. The germline CDR1 and CDR2 sequences are SGHNT and YYREEE (reference sequence). The entire variable domain, with the rest obtained from reference TRBV5-4 and TRBJ2-1, is as follows: ETGVTQSPTHLIKTRGQQVTLRCSSQSGHNTVSWYQQALGQGPQFIFQYYREEENGRGNFPPRFSGLQFPNYSSELNVNALELDDSALYLCASSHGLPSYNEQFFGPGTRLTVL.

The V and J genes are TRBV7-9 and TRBJ2-1; tentative D call: TRBD2 (6 bases). The germline gives CDR1 SEHNR, CDR2 FQNEAQ (reference sequence). The V gene lost 1 base and the J gene lost 6 bases, with 10 bases spanning the gap. The CDR3 spans 14 residues. The CDR3 spells CASSLEVGGNEQFF. The CDR3 DNA is TGTGCCAGCAGCTTAGAGGTGGGAGGCAATGAGCAGTTCTTC. The full variable domain, with the rest looked up from reference TRBV7-9 and TRBJ2-1, is DTGVSQNPRHKITKRGQNVTFRCDPISEHNRLYWYRQTLGQGPEFLTYFQNEAQLEKSRLLSDRFSAERPKGSFSTLEIQRTEQGDSAMYLCASSLEVGGNEQFFGPGTRLTVL.

The chain employs TRBV6-5 and TRBJ2-5; D perhaps matches TRBD2 (5 bases). Germline V gives CDR1 MNHEY, CDR2 SVGAGI. V lost 3 bases to trimming and J lost 5 bases, with 16 bases between them. The CDR3 sequence is 15 residues long. CDR3 in DNA: TGTGCCAGCAGTTATTATGGCCTAGCCTCGGAGACCCAGTACTTC. Amino acid sequence: CASSYYGLASETQYF.

This clone was found a few times. This chain links TRBV11-3 with TRBJ1-4, with D hard to call. The CDR3 runs 13 residues. CDR1 is SGHNT and CDR2 is YENEEA in the germline V gene. Deletions cut 5 bases from V and 4 bases from J, with 8 bases between. The CDR3 DNA is TGTGCCAGCAGCCGGGGATATAATGAAAAACTGTTTTTT. Protein sequence: CASSRGYNEKLFF.

The chain links TRBV5-1 to TRBJ2-1; TRBD2 aligns across 8 bases. The length of the CDR3 is 19 residues. V shed 2 bases and J 0 bases; nucleotides not matched to a gene: 13. Germline V lookup: CDR1 SGHRS, CDR2 YFSETQ. In DNA form, the CDR3 reads TGCGCCAGCAGCTTCGGGAGGGGATACACGATAAGCTCCTACAATGAGCAGTTCTTC. It specifies CASSFGRGYTISSYNEQFF.

V and J are TRBV28 and TRBJ2-1; 11 positions match TRBD1. CDR1 is MDHEN, CDR2 SYDVKM, per germline. With V trimmed by 4 bases and J by 7 bases, 9 bases remained unmatched. The CDR3 spans 16 residues. CDR3 bases: TGTGCCAGCAGTTCCCGGGACAGGGGGGTTATGAATGAGCAGTTCTTC. Translation gives CASSSRDRGVMNEQFF.

This clone appeared a few times. This sequence joins TRBV11-2 and TRBJ1-1; D perhaps matches TRBD1 (6 bases). CDR3 length: 15 residues. Trimming took 0 bases from V and 4 from J, leaving 12 bases between them. Germline lookup yields CDR1 SGHAT and CDR2 FQNNGV. The CDR3 nucleotides read TGTGCCAGCAGCTTAGATGACAGGATGGGCACTGAAGCTTTCTTT. Its translation: CASSLDDRMGTEAFF.

The gene calls are TRBV5-5 and TRBJ2-1, with 8 bases identical to TRBD1. With V trimmed by 4 bases and J by 5 bases, 5 bases remained unmatched. CDR3 length equals 14 residues. The germline gives CDR1 SGHKS, CDR2 YYEKEE (reference sequence). This CDR3 is CASSPDRAHNEQFF. CDR3 in DNA: TGTGCCAGCAGCCCGGACAGGGCCCACAATGAGCAGTTCTTC.

The chain combines TRBV5-6 with TRBJ1-1, with a possible D match to TRBD1 (5 bases). Trimming removed 4 bases from V and 1 base from J, with 8 bases in between. Germline values: CDR1 SGHDT, CDR2 YYEEEE. This CDR3 has 13 amino acids. CDR3 bases: TGTGCCAGCAGCCCTACAGGGAACACTGAAGCTTTCTTT. Translated, it gives CASSPTGNTEAFF. The variable domain in full, completed from reference TRBV5-6 and TRBJ1-1, reads DAGVTQSPTHLIKTRGQQVTLRCSPKSGHDTVSWYQQALGQGPQFIFQYYEEEERQRGNFPDRFSGHQFPNYSSELNVNALLLGDSALYLCASSPTGNTEAFFGQGTRLTVV.

The V gene is TRBV7-2, the J gene TRBJ2-3, with D perhaps TRBD2 (6 bases). Trimming took 6 bases from V and 4 from J, leaving 11 bases between them. The CDR3 spans 13 residues. Germline CDR1 reads SGHTA; CDR2 reads FQGNSA. CDR3 protein: CASRLTGADTQYF. The CDR3 bases are TGTGCCAGCAGATTAACGGGGGCAGATACGCAGTATTTT.

The chain couples TRBV29-1 to TRBJ2-7, with TRBD2 identical over 7 bases. CDR3 length: 13 residues. The V gene end was trimmed by 4 bases and the J gene end by 1 base; junction bases not matched to a gene: 4. Per germline, CDR1 SQVTM and CDR2 ANQGSEA. For the CDR3, the DNA is TGCAGCGTTGCGGGGGGAAGGTCCTACGAGCAGTACTTC. The encoded protein is CSVAGGRSYEQYF.

The chain joins TRBV13 to TRBJ2-5; D remains ambiguous. V lost 0 bases to trimming and J lost 5 bases, with 10 bases between them. Germline lookup yields CDR1 PRHDT and CDR2 FYEKMQ (reference sequence). The CDR3 runs to 14 residues. CDR3: CASSLGPTGETQYF. CDR3 sequence (DNA): TGTGCCAGCAGCTTAGGGCCAACGGGTGAGACCCAGTACTTC.

Only one count was recorded for this clone. The J gene is TRBJ2-2, the V gene TRBV3-1 (or the pseudogene TRBV3-2); D may be TRBD1 (6 bases). This CDR3 is built from 17 residues. V was cut by 1 base and J by 0 bases, with 12 bases left in between. Germline V gene sequence: CDR1 LGHDT, CDR2 YNNKEL (reference sequence). CDR3 loop: CASSQGAGTSNTGELFF. CDR3 nucleotides: TGTGCCAGCAGCCAAGGGGCCGGGACATCGAACACCGGGGAGCTGTTTTTT.

This chain connects TRBV19 to TRBJ2-1; 9 positions match TRBD2. The V gene end was trimmed by 3 bases and the J gene end by 7 bases; junction bases not matched to a gene: 7. Germline CDR1 is LNHDA and CDR2 is SQIVND (reference sequence). The CDR3 runs to 15 residues. Written as DNA, the CDR3 is TGTGCCAGTAGTATTGGTAGCGGGGGACTAAATGAGCAGTTCTTC. This codes for CASSIGSGGLNEQFF. The complete variable domain, with remaining parts taken from reference TRBV19 and TRBJ2-1, reads DGGITQSPKYLFRKEGQNVTLSCEQNLNHDAMYWYRQDPGQGLRLIYYSQIVNDFQKGDIAEGYSVSREKKESFPLTVTSAQKNPTAFYLCASSIGSGGLNEQFFGPGTRLTVL.

The chain has TRBV30 and TRBJ2-7; 7 bases are shared with TRBD2. V was pared by 0 bases and J by 4 bases, with 6 bases of the junction left unmatched. The length of the CDR3 is 14 residues. From germline, CDR1 is GTSNPN and CDR2 SVGIG (reference sequence). CDR3 sequence: CAWSVGSGLYEQYF. The CDR3 region has the DNA TGTGCCTGGAGTGTTGGTAGCGGGCTTTACGAGCAGTACTTC.

This clone was counted a single time. This chain links TRBV25-1 with TRBJ1-1, with 7 bases that match TRBD1. The V gene's germline CDR1 is MGHDK and CDR2 SYGVNS. There are 16 residues in the CDR3. The V and J ends lost 2 bases and 3 bases, in that order; junction bases with no gene match: 9. DNA for the CDR3: TGTGCCAGCAGTGAAAGGTATAGGACAGGACACACTGAAGCTTTCTTT. Its protein is CASSERYRTGHTEAFF.

V usage is TRBV2 and J usage is TRBJ2-1; TRBD1 agrees at 8 bases. Germline CDR1 and CDR2: SNHLY and FYNNEI. The CDR3 is 14 residues long. The trim removed 5 bases at V and 7 bases at J, leaving 7 bases unmatched. CDR3 in amino acids: CASSPGTGGNEQFF. CDR3 DNA: TGTGCCAGCAGTCCAGGAACAGGGGGGAATGAGCAGTTCTTC.

J is TRBJ2-2 and V is TRBV4-1; D might be TRBD2 (5 bases). This CDR3 has 15 amino acids. CDR1 MGHRA and CDR2 YSYEKL come from the germline V gene. V was shortened by 3 bases and J by 6 bases, with 14 bases between the two germline ends. CDR3 bases: TGCGCCAGCAGCCAGCCCCAGCGGTCCTCCGGGGAGCTGTTTTTT. Amino acids: CASSQPQRSSGELFF.

The chain recombines TRBV6-5 with TRBJ2-3; D gene uncertain. V lost 5 bases and J lost 2, with 14 bases in between. Looked up from germline, CDR1 is MNHEY and CDR2 is SVGAGI. The CDR3 loop spans 15 amino acids. CDR3 sequence reads: CASSRGDLNTDTQYF. The CDR3 nucleotides read TGTGCCAGCAGTCGAGGAGATTTAAACACAGATACGCAGTATTTT.

This rearrangement joins TRBV5-6 to TRBJ2-1; 12 nucleotides agree with TRBD1. V lost 0 bases to trimming and J lost 7 bases; unmatched junction nucleotides: 5. CDR3 length: 16 amino acids. The germline CDR1 and CDR2 sequences are SGHDT and YYEEEE. CDR3 in amino acids: CASSLAPGQGANEQFF. The CDR3 coding sequence is TGTGCCAGCAGCTTGGCCCCGGGACAGGGGGCGAATGAGCAGTTCTTC.

The V call is TRBV11-2, the J call TRBJ1-3, with unresolved D. V lost 1 base to trimming and J lost 0 bases, with 7 bases between them. Germline V CDR1 and CDR2: SGHAT, FQNNGV. This CDR3 has 15 residues. CDR3 nucleotide sequence: TGTGCCAGCAGCTTAGCTCCGGTCTCTGGAAACACCATATATTTT. This codes for CASSLAPVSGNTIYF. The whole variable domain, filled in from reference TRBV11-2 and TRBJ1-3, reads EAGVAQSPRYKIIEKRQSVAFWCNPISGHATLYWYQQILGQGPKLLIQFQNNGVVDDSQLPKDRFSAERLKGVDSTLKIQPAKLEDSAVYLCASSLAPVSGNTIYFGEGSWLTVV.

This chain links TRBV10-2 with TRBJ1-1; 7 nucleotides align to TRBD1. The CDR3 contains 16 residues. Germline CDR1 reads WSHSY; CDR2 reads SAAADI. V dropped 10 bases and J dropped 3; count of bases not matched to a gene: 17. In DNA, the CDR3 is TGCGCCACCCTATCTTTCGAGGGGGCGAAGGACACTGAAGCTTTCTTT. It specifies CATLSFEGAKDTEAFF.

J is TRBJ1-2 and V is TRBV28, with D uncertain. Germline V gene data show CDR1 as MDHEN and CDR2 as SYDVKM. This CDR3 comprises 12 residues. Trimming stripped 2 bases from V and 6 bases from J, with 7 bases between. The DNA of the CDR3 is TGTGCCAGCAGTTTAGCCGGGGATGGCTACACCTTC. It encodes CASSLAGDGYTF.

The chain combines TRBV5-1 with TRBJ2-1; 12 nucleotides line up with TRBD1. From germline, CDR1 is SGHRS and CDR2 YFSETQ. The CDR3 contains 16 residues. The trim removed 2 bases at V and 7 bases at J, leaving 7 bases unmatched. CDR3 in DNA: TGCGCCAGCAGCTTCCTTTCGGGACAGGGGGCAAATGAGCAGTTCTTC. Residues: CASSFLSGQGANEQFF.